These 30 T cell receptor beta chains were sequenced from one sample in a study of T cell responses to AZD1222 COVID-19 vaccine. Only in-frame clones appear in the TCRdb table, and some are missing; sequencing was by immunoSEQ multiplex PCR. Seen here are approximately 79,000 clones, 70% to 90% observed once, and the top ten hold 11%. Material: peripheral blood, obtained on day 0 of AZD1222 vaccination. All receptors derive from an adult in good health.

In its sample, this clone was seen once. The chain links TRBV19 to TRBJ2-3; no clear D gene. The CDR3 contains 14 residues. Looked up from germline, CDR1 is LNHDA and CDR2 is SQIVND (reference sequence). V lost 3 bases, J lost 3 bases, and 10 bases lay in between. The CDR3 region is CASSIGGGTDTQYF. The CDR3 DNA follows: TGTGCCAGTAGTATCGGCGGTGGAACAGATACGCAGTATTTT.

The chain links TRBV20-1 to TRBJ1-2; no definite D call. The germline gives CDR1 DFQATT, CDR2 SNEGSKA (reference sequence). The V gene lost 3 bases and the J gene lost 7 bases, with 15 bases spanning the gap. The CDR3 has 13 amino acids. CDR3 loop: CSASYRGSSGYTF. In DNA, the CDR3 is TGCAGTGCTAGTTATCGGGGATCCTCTGGCTACACCTTC.

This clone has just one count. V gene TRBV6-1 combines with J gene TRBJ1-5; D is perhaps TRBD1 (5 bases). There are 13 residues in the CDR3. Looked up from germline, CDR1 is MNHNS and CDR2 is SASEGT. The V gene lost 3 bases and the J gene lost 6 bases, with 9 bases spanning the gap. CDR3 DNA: TGTGCCAGCAGTGAGGCAGGGAGTCAGCCCCAGCATTTT. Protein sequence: CASSEAGSQPQHF.

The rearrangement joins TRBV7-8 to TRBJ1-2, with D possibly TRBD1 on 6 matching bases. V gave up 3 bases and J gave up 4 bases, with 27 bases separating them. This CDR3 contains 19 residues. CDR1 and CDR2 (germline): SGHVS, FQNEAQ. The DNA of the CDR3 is TGTGCCAGCAGCTTTTTTACGCGGTCCCTTAGGGACAACGGCTATGGCTACACCTTC. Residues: CASSFFTRSLRDNGYGYTF.

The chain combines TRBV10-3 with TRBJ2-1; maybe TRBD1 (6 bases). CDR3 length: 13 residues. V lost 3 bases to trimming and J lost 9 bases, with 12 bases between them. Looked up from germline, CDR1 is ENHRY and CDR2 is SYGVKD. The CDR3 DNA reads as TGTGCCATCAGTGAATCCAGGGGTTCTGAGCAGTTCTTC. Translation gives CAISESRGSEQFF.

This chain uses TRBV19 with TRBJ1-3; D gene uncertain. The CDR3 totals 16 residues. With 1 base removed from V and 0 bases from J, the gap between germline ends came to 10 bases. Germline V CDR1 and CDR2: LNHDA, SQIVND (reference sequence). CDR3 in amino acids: CASSIVGRISGNTIYF. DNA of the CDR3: TGTGCCAGTAGTATAGTTGGGCGGATCTCTGGAAACACCATATATTTT.

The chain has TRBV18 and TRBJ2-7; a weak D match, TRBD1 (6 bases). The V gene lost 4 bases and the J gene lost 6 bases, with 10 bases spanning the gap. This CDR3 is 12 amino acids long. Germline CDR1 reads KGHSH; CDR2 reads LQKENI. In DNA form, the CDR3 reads TGTGCCAGCTCACAACAGGGAACCGAGCAGTACGTC. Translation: CASSQQGTEQYV.

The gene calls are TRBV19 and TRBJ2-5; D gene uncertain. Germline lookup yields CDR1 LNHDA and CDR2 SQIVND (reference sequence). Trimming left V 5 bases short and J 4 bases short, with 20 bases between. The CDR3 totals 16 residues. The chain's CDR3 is CASSSSGYGRGETQYF. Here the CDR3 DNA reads TGTGCCAGTAGTTCTTCCGGGTATGGCCGTGGAGAGACCCAGTACTTC.

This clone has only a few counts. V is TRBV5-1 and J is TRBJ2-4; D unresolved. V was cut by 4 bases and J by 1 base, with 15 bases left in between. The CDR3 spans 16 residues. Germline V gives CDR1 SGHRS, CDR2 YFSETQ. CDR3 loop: CASSPGQPGAKNIQYF. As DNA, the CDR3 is TGCGCCAGCAGCCCGGGCCAACCTGGGGCCAAAAACATTCAGTACTTC.

This CDR3 is CSASGGGSSGNTIYF. In DNA, the CDR3 is TGCAGTGCTAGTGGGGGGGGGAGCTCTGGAAACACCATATATTTT. The V call is TRBV20-1, the J call TRBJ1-3; a weak D match, TRBD1 (5 bases). From germline, CDR1 is DFQATT and CDR2 SNEGSKA (reference sequence). The CDR3 is 15 amino acids. The ends were cut back, 3 bases at V and 0 bases at J, with 12 bases in the middle.

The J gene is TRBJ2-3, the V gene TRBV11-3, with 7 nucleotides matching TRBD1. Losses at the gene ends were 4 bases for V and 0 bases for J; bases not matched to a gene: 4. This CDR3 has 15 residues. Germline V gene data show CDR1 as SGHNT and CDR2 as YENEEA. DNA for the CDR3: TGTGCCAGCAGCTCAGGGGGTGGGAGCACAGATACGCAGTATTTT. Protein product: CASSSGGGSTDTQYF.

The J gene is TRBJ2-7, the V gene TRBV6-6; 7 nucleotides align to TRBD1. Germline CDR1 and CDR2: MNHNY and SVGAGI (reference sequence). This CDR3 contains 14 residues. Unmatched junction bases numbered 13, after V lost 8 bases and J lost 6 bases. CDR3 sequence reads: CASGRGQRPPEQYF. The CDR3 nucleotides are TGTGCCAGCGGACGGGGACAGAGACCTCCCGAGCAGTACTTC.

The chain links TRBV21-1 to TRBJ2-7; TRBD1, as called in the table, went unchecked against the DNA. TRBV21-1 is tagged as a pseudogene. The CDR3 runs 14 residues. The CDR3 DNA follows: TGTGCCAGCAACAACCAGCAGGGTTGGAGCGAGCAGTACGTC. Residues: CASNNQQGWSEQYV.

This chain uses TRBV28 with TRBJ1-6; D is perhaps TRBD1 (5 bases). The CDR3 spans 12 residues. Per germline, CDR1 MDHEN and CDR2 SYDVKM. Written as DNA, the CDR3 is TGTGCTTCCGGGTCGGGGGATTCACCCCTCCACTTT. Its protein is CASGSGDSPLHF.

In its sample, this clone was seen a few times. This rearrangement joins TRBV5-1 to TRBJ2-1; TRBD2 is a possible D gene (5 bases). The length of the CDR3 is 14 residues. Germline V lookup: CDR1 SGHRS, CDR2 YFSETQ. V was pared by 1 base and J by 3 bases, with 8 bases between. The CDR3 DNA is TGCGCCAGCAGCTTGCTCGGGGACTACAATGAGCAGTTCTTC. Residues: CASSLLGDYNEQFF.

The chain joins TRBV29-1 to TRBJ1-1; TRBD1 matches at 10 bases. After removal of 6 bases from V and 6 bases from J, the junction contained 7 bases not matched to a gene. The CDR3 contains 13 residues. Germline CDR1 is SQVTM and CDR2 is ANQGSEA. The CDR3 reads CSVDRGIFAEAFF. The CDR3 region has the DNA TGCAGCGTGGACAGGGGGATATTCGCTGAAGCTTTCTTT.

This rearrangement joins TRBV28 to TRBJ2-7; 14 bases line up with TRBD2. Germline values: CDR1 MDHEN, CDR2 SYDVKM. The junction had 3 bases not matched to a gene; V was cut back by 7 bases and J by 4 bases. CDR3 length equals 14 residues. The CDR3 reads CASKGTSGGYEQYV. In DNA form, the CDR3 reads TGTGCCAGCAAGGGGACTAGCGGGGGTTACGAGCAGTACGTC.

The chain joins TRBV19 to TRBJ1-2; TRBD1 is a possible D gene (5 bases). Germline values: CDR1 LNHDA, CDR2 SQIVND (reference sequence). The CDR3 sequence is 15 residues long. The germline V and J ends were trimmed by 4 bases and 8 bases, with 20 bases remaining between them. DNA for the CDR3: TGTGCCAGTAGTACTACCGGCGGCGCTGGGGGGGGCTACACCTTC. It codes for CASSTTGGAGGGYTF.

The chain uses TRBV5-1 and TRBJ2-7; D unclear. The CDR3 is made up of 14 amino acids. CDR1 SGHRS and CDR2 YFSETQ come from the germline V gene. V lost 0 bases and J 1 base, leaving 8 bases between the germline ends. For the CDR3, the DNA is TGCGCCAGCAGCTTGGCCTGGCAGTCCTACGAGCAGTACTTC. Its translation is CASSLAWQSYEQYF.

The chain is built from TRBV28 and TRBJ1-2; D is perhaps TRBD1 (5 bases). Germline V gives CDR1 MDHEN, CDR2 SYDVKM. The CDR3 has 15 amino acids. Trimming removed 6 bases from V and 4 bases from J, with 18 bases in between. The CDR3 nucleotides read TGTGCCAGCAGGTCGGGACGGTCTCTCCGCTATGGCTACACCTTC. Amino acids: CASRSGRSLRYGYTF.

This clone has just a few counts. The CDR3 DNA reads as TGTGCCAGCAGTGCGGGCGGCCCCAATCAGCCCCAGCATTTT. Protein: CASSAGGPNQPQHF. The rearrangement uses TRBV2 and TRBJ1-5; no reliable D call. The CDR3 has 14 residues. CDR1 is SNHLY and CDR2 is FYNNEI in the germline V gene. The V gene lost 4 bases and the J gene lost 3 bases, with 10 bases spanning the gap.

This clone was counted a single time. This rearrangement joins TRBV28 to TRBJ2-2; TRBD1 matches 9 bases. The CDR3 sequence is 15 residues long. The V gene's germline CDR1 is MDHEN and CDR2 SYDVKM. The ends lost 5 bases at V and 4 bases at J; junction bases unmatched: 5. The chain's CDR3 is CASSQIQGATGELFF. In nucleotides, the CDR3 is TGTGCCAGCAGTCAAATACAGGGGGCCACCGGGGAGCTGTTTTTT.

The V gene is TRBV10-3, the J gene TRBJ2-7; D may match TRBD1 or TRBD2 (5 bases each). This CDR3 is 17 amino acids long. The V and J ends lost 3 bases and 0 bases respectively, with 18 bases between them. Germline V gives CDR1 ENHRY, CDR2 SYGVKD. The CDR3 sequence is CAISETGTGRHSYEQYF. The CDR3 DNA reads TGTGCCATCAGTGAAACGGGGACGGGGCGACACTCCTACGAGCAGTACTTC.

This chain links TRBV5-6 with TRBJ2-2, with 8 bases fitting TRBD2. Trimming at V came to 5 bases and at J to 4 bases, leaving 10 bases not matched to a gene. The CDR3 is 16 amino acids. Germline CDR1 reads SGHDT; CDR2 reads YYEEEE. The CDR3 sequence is CASSTPGTRITGELFF. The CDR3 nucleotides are TGTGCCAGCAGTACTCCCGGGACTAGAATCACCGGGGAGCTGTTTTTT.

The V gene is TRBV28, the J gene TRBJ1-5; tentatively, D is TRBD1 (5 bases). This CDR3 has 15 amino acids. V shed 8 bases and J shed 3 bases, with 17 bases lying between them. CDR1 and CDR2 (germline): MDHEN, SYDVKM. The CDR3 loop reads CASLLNRDSNQPQHF. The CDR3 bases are TGTGCCAGCCTGCTAAACCGGGACTCCAATCAGCCCCAGCATTTT.

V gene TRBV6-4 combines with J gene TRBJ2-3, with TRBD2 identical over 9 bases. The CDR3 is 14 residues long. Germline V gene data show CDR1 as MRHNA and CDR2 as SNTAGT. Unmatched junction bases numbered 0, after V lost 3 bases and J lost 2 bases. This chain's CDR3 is CASSEGLATDTQYF. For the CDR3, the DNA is TGTGCCAGCAGTGAGGGACTAGCCACAGATACGCAGTATTTT.

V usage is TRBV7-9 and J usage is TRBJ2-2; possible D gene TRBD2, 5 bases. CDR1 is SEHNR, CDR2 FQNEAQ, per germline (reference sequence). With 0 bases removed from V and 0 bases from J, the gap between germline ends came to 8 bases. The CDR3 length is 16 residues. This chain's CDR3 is CASSLAPGANTGELFF. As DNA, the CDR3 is TGTGCCAGCAGCTTAGCACCCGGGGCGAACACCGGGGAGCTGTTTTTT.

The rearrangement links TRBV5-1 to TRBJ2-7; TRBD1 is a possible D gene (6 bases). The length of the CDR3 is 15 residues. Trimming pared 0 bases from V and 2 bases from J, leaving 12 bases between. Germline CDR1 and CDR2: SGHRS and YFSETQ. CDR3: CASSLAGTPTYEQYF. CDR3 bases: TGCGCCAGCAGCTTGGCCGGGACACCAACCTACGAGCAGTACTTC.

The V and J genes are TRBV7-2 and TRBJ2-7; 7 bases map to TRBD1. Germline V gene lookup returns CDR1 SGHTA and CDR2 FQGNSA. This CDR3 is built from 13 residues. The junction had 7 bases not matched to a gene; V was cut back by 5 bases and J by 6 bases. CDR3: CASSLIRDSEQYV. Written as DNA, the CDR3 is TGTGCCAGCAGCCTAATCCGGGACAGCGAGCAGTACGTC.

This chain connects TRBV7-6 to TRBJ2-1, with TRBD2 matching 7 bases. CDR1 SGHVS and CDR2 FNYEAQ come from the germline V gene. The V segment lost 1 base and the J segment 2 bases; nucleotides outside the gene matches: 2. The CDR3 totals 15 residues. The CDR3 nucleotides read TGTGCCAGCAGCTTAGACGGGAGGACCTACAATGAGCAGTTCTTC. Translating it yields CASSLDGRTYNEQFF.